The source of this TCR beta chain is a study of tumor-infiltrating lymphocytes in primary liver carcinoma. This clonotype was detected ten times or more. TCR beta cDNA was made from around 460 ng total RNA with a constant-region primer. Investigators got TCR beta libraries out of three nested multiplex PCR rounds, done with slightly modified ARM-PCR. A C-beta reverse primer was combined with TRBV1-TRBV30 forward primers in the first two PCR rounds, and each round had roughly 11 cycles. TCRdb itself ran the multiplex PCR reads through MiXCR, one entry per CDR3 protein. The repertoire holds around 79,000 distinct CDR3 sequences, with 65% to 75% as singletons. Co-extracting RNA and DNA was done with 20-30 mg of unsorted bulk tissue as input. Trimming at V came to 0 bases and at J to 2 bases, leaving 4 bases not matched to a gene. The CDR3 sequence is 17 residues long. CDR1 MNHEY and CDR2 SVGEGT come from the germline V gene.

The gene calls are TRBV6-2 or TRBV6-3 and TRBJ2-7, with 13 bases aligning to TRBD2. The material sequenced was tumor-adjacent normal liver tissue. This TCR came from a man aged 35 to 55 with primary liver carcinoma and hepatitis B virus infection. The DNA for the CDR3 is TGTGCCAGCAGTTACTCTTTTGGACTAGCGGGAGCCTACGAGCAGTACTTC. It is translated as CASSYSFGLAGAYEQYF.